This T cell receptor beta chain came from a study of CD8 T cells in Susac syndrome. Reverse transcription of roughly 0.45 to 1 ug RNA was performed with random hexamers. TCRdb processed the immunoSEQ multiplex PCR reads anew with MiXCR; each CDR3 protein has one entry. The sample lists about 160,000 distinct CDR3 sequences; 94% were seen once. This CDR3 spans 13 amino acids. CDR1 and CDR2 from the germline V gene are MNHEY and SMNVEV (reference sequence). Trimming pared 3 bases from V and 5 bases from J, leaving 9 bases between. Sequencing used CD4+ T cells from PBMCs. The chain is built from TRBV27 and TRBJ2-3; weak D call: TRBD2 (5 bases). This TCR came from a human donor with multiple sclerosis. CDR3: CASSFTRGDTQYF. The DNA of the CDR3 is TGTGCCAGCAGTTTCACTCGGGGAGATACGCAGTATTTT.